A selection of T cell receptor beta chains follows, all from one sample in a study of cytomegalovirus exposure and HLA in healthy donors. Some clones are missing from TCRdb's copy, which holds only in-frame ones; the method was immunoSEQ multiplex PCR. The repertoire includes approximately 69,000 clones, around four fifths of them detected once, and about 20% sits in the top ten. The specimen was PBMCs. The receptors originated from a woman between 25 and 40 years old in good health and CMV-seropositive. Both conserved end residues are part of each CDR3. A D gene is named only where the DNA matches it firmly. Where a row states a size, it is once, few, many or the class of an expanded clone; other rows omit it.

d_call: TRBD2; v_call: TRBV6-5; j_call: TRBJ2-2; cdr3_length: 15; clone_size: NA; cdr3_aa: CASMKAGGPSGELFF; cdr3_nt: TGTGCCAGTATGAAAGCGGGAGGGCCGTCCGGGGAGCTGTTTTTT
d_call: NA; v_call: TRBV19; j_call: TRBJ1-1; cdr3_length: 14; clone_size: NA; cdr3_aa: CASSIGALNTEAFF; cdr3_nt: TGTGCCAGTAGTATAGGGGCACTGAACACTGAAGCTTTCTTT
d_call: TRBD2; v_call: TRBV29-1; j_call: TRBJ2-7; cdr3_length: 14; clone_size: NA; cdr3_aa: CSVWGGRTSYEQYF; cdr3_nt: TGCAGCGTTTGGGGCGGGAGGACCTCCTACGAGCAGTACTTC
d_call: NA; v_call: TRBV27; j_call: TRBJ2-7; cdr3_length: 15; clone_size: NA; cdr3_aa: CASSLSRRSSYEQYF; cdr3_nt: TGTGCCAGCAGTTTATCGAGGCGAAGCTCCTACGAGCAGTACTTC
d_call: TRBD1; v_call: TRBV14; j_call: TRBJ1-2; cdr3_length: 12; clone_size: once; cdr3_aa: CASSPDRVAYTF; cdr3_nt: TGTGCCAGCAGCCCGGACAGGGTGGCCTACACCTTC
d_call: NA; v_call: TRBV28; j_call: TRBJ2-7; cdr3_length: 16; clone_size: NA; cdr3_aa: CASSYLTPGGTGEQYF; cdr3_nt: TGTGCCAGCAGTTACTTAACCCCCGGCGGGACCGGGGAGCAGTACTTC
d_call: TRBD2; v_call: TRBV29-1; j_call: TRBJ2-3; cdr3_length: 15; clone_size: NA; cdr3_aa: CSVVEAGVWSDTQYF; cdr3_nt: TGCAGCGTTGTTGAAGCGGGAGTTTGGTCAGATACGCAGTATTTT
d_call: TRBD1; v_call: TRBV7-9; j_call: TRBJ2-5; cdr3_length: 15; clone_size: NA; cdr3_aa: CASSLETGRRETQYF; cdr3_nt: TGTGCCAGCAGCTTAGAGACAGGGCGGCGAGAGACCCAGTACTTC
d_call: NA; v_call: TRBV7-2; j_call: TRBJ2-7; cdr3_length: 13; clone_size: few; cdr3_aa: CASSLAAAYEQYF; cdr3_nt: TGTGCCAGCAGCTTGGCCGCAGCCTACGAGCAGTACTTC
d_call: NA; v_call: TRBV15; j_call: TRBJ1-5; cdr3_length: 13; clone_size: NA; cdr3_aa: CATSRREGSPQHF; cdr3_nt: TGTGCCACCAGCCGGAGGGAGGGTTCACCCCAGCATTTT
d_call: NA; v_call: TRBV6-1; j_call: TRBJ2-7; cdr3_length: 15; clone_size: NA; cdr3_aa: CASNKWREISYEQYF; cdr3_nt: TGTGCCAGCAATAAATGGAGGGAAATATCCTACGAGCAGTACTTC
d_call: NA; v_call: TRBV29-1; j_call: TRBJ1-4; cdr3_length: 13; clone_size: NA; cdr3_aa: CSVEGTDNEKLFF; cdr3_nt: TGCAGCGTTGAAGGGACAGACAATGAAAAACTGTTTTTT
d_call: TRBD1; v_call: TRBV6-5; j_call: TRBJ2-7; cdr3_length: 12; clone_size: NA; cdr3_aa: CASSSTTGVPYF; cdr3_nt: TGTGCCAGCAGCTCTACGACAGGGGTTCCCTACTTC
d_call: NA; v_call: TRBV28; j_call: TRBJ1-4; cdr3_length: 12; clone_size: NA; cdr3_aa: CASGRANEKLFF; cdr3_nt: TGTGCCAGCGGGAGGGCTAATGAAAAACTGTTTTTT
d_call: TRBD2; v_call: TRBV9; j_call: TRBJ2-7; cdr3_length: 16; clone_size: NA; cdr3_aa: CASSVGASGSVNEQYF; cdr3_nt: TGTGCCAGCAGCGTAGGAGCTAGCGGGAGTGTGAACGAGCAGTACTTC
d_call: NA; v_call: TRBV29-1; j_call: TRBJ2-7; cdr3_length: 12; clone_size: NA; cdr3_aa: CSVRQASYEQYF; cdr3_nt: TGCAGCGTAAGACAGGCCTCCTACGAGCAGTACTTC
d_call: TRBD2; v_call: TRBV29-1; j_call: TRBJ2-3; cdr3_length: 15; clone_size: NA; cdr3_aa: CSVSTSGSSTDTQYF; cdr3_nt: TGCAGCGTTAGTACGAGCGGGAGTAGCACAGATACGCAGTATTTT
d_call: TRBD1; v_call: TRBV5-1; j_call: TRBJ1-1; cdr3_length: 12; clone_size: NA; cdr3_aa: CASSSGGTEAFF; cdr3_nt: TGCGCCAGCAGCTCAGGGGGTACTGAAGCTTTCTTT
d_call: NA; v_call: TRBV6-6; j_call: TRBJ2-3; cdr3_length: 13; clone_size: NA; cdr3_aa: CASSSKSQDTQYF; cdr3_nt: TGTGCCAGCAGTTCCAAGTCCCAGGATACGCAGTATTTT
d_call: TRBD1; v_call: TRBV2; j_call: TRBJ2-7; cdr3_length: 13; clone_size: NA; cdr3_aa: CATGTGETYEQYF; cdr3_nt: TGTGCCACCGGGACAGGCGAAACCTACGAGCAGTACTTC
d_call: NA; v_call: TRBV7-9; j_call: TRBJ1-1; cdr3_length: 15; clone_size: NA; cdr3_aa: CASSPHRERNTEAFF; cdr3_nt: TGTGCCAGCAGCCCACACAGGGAACGGAACACTGAAGCTTTCTTT
d_call: TRBD2; v_call: TRBV10-2; j_call: TRBJ2-5; cdr3_length: 13; clone_size: NA; cdr3_aa: CATTTRGGETQYF; cdr3_nt: TGCGCCACCACCACTCGGGGGGGAGAGACCCAGTACTTC
d_call: TRBD2; v_call: TRBV10-2; j_call: TRBJ2-7; cdr3_length: 15; clone_size: NA; cdr3_aa: CASRQSSGRSYEQYF; cdr3_nt: TGCGCCAGCAGACAGTCTAGCGGGAGGTCCTACGAGCAGTACTTC